Listed below are T cell receptor beta chains from one sample, sequenced in a study of metastatic and nonmetastatic thyroid tumors. TCRdb re-called the PCR reads through MiXCR. The sample has 30,000 to 35,000 clones, roughly 22% seen once. Source material: tumor tissue. The receptors originated from a male donor with papillary thyroid cancer or a benign thyroid nodule (not recorded which). Some clones in this sample may be carry-over from other donors' samples. Both conserved end residues are trimmed from each CDR3. A row's size may be missing; if present it is once, few, many or a size class.

clone_size j_call v_call cdr3_aa
- TRBJ2-1 TRBV6-1 ASSRRTKNNERF
many TRBJ2-3 TRBV10-3 AISDTAGVSTDTQY
few TRBJ1-1 TRBV6-2/TRBV6-3 ASSYSWVERVNTEAF
many TRBJ1-3 TRBV9 ASSAGDTPGSGNTIY
- TRBJ2-7 TRBV27 ASSPGPYEQY
many TRBJ1-2 TRBV5-6 ASSSSGALYGYT
once TRBJ2-3 TRBV30 AWTSGLAADTQY
- TRBJ2-6 TRBV5-1 ASTLEGGAGSNVLT
medium-sized TRBJ2-2 TRBV6-2/TRBV6-3 ASSFSLTGTISTGELF
many TRBJ2-1 TRBV6-2/TRBV6-3 ASRLTLSGISEQF
many TRBJ2-5 TRBV5-1 ASSLVRTGHQETQY
- TRBJ1-5 TRBV4-1 ASSGEYSNQPQH
many TRBJ2-6 TRBV9 ASSVATGAGANVLT
many TRBJ2-7 TRBV7-8 ASSLGPPGDPYEQY
medium-sized TRBJ2-1 TRBV24-1 ATSAGGYNEQF
few TRBJ2-7 TRBV19 ASSSPVLGFYEQY
many TRBJ1-6 TRBV11-2 ASSLGAKSGLSYNSPLH
few TRBJ1-1 TRBV6-5 ASSYTAPGTEAF
few TRBJ1-5 TRBV6-1 ASRWAGDSNQPQH
many TRBJ2-1 TRBV7-9 ASSFGGTRNDEQF
few TRBJ2-7 TRBV6-2/TRBV6-3 ASSYQGIAGGEQY
- TRBJ2-1 TRBV5-4 ASSGTSAAYNDQF
many TRBJ2-4 TRBV12-3/TRBV12-4 ASSLAGDLAKNIQY
many TRBJ2-7 TRBV6-1 ASSELDSLTTYEQY
many TRBJ2-1 TRBV18 ASSPPSGSSGEQF
many TRBJ2-3 TRBV9 ASSMIGNSDTQY